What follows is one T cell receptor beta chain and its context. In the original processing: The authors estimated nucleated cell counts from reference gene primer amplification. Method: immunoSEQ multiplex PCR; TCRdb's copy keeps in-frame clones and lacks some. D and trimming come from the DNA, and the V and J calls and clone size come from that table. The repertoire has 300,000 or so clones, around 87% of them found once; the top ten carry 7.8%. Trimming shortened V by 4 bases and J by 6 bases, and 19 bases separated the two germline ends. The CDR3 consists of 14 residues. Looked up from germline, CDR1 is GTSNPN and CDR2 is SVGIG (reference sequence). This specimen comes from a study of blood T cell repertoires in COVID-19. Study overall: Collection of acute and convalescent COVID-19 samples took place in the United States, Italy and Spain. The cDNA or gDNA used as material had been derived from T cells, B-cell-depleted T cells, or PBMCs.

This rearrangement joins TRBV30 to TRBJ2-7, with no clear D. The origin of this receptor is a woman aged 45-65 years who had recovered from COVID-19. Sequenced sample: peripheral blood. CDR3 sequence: CAWTEALPPGEQYF. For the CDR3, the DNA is TGTGCCTGGACAGAGGCACTCCCCCCCGGCGAGCAGTACTTC. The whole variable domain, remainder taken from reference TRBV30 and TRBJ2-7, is SQTIHQWPATLVQPVGSPLSLECTVEGTSNPNLYWYRQAAGRGLQLLFYSVGIGQISSEVPQNLSASRPQDRQFILSSKKLLLSDSGFYLCAWTEALPPGEQYFGPGTRLTVT.